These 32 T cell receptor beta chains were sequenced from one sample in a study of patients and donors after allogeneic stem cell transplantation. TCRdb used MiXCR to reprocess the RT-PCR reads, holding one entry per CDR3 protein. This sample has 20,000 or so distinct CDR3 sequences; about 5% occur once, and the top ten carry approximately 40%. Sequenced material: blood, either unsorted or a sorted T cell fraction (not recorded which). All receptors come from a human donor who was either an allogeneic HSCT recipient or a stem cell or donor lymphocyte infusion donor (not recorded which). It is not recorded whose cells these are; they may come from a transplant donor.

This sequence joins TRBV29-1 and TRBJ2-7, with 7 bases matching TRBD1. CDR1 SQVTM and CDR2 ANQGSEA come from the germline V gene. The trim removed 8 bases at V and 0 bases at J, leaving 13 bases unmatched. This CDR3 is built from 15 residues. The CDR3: CSSSPLRDSSYEQYF. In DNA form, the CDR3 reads TGCAGCTCGTCTCCCTTACGGGACAGCTCCTACGAGCAGTACTTC.

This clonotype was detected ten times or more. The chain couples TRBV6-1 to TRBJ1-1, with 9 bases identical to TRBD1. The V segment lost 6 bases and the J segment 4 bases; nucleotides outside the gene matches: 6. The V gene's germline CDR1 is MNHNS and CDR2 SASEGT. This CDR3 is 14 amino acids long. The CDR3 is CASRPPTGGTEAFF. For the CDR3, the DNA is TGTGCCAGCAGGCCACCGACAGGGGGCACTGAAGCTTTCTTT.

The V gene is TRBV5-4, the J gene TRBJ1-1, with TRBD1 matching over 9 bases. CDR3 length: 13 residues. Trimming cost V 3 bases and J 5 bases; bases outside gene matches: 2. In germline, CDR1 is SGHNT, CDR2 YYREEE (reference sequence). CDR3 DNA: TGTGCCAGCAGCTGGACAGGGGATACTGAAGCTTTCTTT. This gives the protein CASSWTGDTEAFF.

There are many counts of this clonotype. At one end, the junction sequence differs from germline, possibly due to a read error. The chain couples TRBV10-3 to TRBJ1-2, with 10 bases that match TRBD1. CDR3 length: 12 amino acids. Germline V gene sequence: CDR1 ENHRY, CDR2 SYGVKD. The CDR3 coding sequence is TGTGCCATCAGCCCCGGGACAGGGGAGGACTCCTTC. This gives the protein CAISPGTGEDSF.

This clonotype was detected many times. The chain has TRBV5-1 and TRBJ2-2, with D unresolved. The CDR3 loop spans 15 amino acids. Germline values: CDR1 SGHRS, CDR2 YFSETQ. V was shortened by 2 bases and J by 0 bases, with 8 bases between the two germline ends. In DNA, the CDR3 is TGCGCCAGCAGCTTAGATTCCGCGAACACCGGGGAGCTGTTTTTT. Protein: CASSLDSANTGELFF.

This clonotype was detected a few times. The CDR3 region has the DNA TGTGCCAGCAGCCAAGCCGACAGGGAGTGGGAGACCCAGTACTTC. Its translation: CASSQADREWETQYF. The chain is built from TRBV4-2 and TRBJ2-5; 7 bases align to TRBD1. V dropped 1 base and J dropped 5; count of bases not matched to a gene: 7. Germline V gene sequence: CDR1 LGHNA, CDR2 YNFKEQ. CDR3 length: 15 residues.

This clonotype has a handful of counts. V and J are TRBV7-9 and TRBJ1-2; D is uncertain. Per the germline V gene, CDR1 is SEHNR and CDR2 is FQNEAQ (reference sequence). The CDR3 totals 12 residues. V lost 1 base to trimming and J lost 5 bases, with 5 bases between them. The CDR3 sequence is CASSLGAYGYTF. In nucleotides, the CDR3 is TGTGCCAGCAGCTTAGGGGCGTATGGCTACACCTTC.

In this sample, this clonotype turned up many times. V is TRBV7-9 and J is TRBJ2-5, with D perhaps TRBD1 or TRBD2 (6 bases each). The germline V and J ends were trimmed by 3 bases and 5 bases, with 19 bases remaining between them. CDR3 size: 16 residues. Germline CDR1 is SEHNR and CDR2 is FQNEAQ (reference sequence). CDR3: CASSLFPEGVRETQYF. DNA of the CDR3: TGTGCCAGCAGCTTGTTTCCGGAGGGGGTTAGGGAGACCCAGTACTTC.

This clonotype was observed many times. The CDR3 nucleotides read TGCAGTGCGGGGGGGGGCATATTTGGGGCCAACGTCCTGACTTTC. It is translated as CSAGGGIFGANVLTF. The chain combines TRBV20-1 with TRBJ2-6; tentatively, D is TRBD2 (7 bases). The CDR3 sequence is 15 residues long. V gave up 6 bases and J gave up 3 bases, with 15 bases separating them. Germline assignment: CDR1 DFQATT and CDR2 SNEGSKA (reference sequence).

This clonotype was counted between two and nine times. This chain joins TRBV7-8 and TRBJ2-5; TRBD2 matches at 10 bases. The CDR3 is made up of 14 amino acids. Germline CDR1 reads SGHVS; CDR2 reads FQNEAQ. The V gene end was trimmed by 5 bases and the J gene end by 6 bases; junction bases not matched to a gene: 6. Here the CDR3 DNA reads TGTGCCAGCAGCCCTACTAGCGGGGCCAAGACCCAGTACTTC. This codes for CASSPTSGAKTQYF.

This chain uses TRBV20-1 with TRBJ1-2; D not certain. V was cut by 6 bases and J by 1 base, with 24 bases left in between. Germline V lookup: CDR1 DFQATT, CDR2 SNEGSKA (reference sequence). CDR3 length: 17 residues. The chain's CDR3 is CSAPTPGGSSLNYGYTF. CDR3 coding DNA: TGCAGTGCCCCAACGCCCGGAGGCAGCTCCCTTAACTATGGCTACACCTTC.

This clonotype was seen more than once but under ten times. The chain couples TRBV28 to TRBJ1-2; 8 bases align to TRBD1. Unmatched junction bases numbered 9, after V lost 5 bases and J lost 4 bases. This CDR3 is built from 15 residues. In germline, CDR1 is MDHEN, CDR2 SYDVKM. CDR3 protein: CASSPATTGGYGYTF. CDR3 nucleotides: TGTGCCAGCAGTCCCGCAACCACAGGGGGCTATGGCTACACCTTC.

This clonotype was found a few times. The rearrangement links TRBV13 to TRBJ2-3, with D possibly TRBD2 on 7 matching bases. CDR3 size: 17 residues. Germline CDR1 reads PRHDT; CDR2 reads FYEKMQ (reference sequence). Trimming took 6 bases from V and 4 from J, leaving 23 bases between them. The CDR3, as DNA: TGTGCCAGCAGTTTGCTGGGCGGGGAGGGGGATGCAGATACGCAGTATTTT. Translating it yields CASSLLGGEGDADTQYF.

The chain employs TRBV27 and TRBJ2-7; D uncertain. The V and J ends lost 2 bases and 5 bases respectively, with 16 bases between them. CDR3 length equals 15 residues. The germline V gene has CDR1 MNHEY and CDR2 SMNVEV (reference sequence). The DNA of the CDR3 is TGTGCCAGCAGTTTAGAACTTACAGTGTCGGACGAGCAGTACTTC. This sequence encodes CASSLELTVSDEQYF.

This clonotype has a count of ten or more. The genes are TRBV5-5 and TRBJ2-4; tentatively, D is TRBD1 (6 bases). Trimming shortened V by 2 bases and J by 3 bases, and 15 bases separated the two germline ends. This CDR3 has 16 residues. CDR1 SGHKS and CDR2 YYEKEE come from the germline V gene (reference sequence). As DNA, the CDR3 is TGTGCCAGCAGCTTATTCAGGGGATCTGTCAAAAACATTCAGTACTTC. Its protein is CASSLFRGSVKNIQYF.

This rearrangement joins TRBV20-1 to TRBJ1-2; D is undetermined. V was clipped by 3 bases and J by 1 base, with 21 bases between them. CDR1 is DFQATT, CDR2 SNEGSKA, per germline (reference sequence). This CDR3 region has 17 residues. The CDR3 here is CSASDPLILPRNYGYTF. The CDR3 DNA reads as TGCAGTGCTAGTGATCCGCTTATCCTCCCCCGTAACTATGGCTACACCTTC.

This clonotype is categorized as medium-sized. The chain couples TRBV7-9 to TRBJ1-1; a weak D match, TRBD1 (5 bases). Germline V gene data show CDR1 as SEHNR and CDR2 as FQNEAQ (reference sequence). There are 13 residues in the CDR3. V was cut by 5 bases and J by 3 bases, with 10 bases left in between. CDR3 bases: TGTGCCAGCAGCCTTCAGGGCGACACTGAAGCTTTCTTT. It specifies CASSLQGDTEAFF.

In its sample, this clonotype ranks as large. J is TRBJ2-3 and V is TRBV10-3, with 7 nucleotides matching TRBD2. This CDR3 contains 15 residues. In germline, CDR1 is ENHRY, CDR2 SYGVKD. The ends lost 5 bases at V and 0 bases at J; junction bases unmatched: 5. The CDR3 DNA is TGTGCCATCAGTCCCGTTAGCGGGAGCACAGATACGCAGTATTTT. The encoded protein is CAISPVSGSTDTQYF.

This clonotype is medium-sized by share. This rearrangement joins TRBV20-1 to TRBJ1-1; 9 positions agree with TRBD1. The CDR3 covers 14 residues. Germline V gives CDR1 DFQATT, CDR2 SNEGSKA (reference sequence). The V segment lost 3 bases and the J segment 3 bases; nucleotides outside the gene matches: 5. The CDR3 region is CSASSRTGDTEAFF. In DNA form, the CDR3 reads TGCAGTGCTAGTTCCCGGACAGGGGACACTGAAGCTTTCTTT.

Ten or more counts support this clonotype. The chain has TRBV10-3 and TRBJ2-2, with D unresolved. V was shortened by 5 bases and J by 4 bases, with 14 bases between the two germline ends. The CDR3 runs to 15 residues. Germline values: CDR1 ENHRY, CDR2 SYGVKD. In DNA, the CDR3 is TGTGCCATCAGTATGGACGTACGACGCACCGGGGAGCTGTTTTTT. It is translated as CAISMDVRRTGELFF.

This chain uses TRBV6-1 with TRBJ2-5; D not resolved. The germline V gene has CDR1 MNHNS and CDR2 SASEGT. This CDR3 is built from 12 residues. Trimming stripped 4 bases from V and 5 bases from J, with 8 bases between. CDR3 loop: CASSGAGETQYF. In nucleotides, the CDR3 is TGTGCCAGCAGTGGAGCCGGGGAGACCCAGTACTTC.

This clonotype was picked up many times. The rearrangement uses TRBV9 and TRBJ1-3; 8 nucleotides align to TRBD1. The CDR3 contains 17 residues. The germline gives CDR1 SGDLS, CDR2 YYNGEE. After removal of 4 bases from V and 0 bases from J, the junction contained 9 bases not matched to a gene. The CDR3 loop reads CASSPQGQAHSGNTIYF. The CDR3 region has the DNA TGTGCCAGCAGCCCCCAGGGACAGGCCCACTCTGGAAACACCATATATTTT.

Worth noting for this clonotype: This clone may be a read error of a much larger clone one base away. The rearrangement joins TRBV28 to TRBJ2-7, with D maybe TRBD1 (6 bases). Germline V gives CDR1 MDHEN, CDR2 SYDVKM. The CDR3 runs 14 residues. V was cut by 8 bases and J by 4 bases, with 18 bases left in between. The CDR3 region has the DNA TGTGCCAGCGATGACTATAGGGGGTCTTACGAGCAGTACTTC. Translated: CASDDYRGSYEQYF.

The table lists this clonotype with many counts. CDR3 nucleotides: TGTGCCACCAGTGAAGGGATGGGAGAGGGGTACCAAGAGACCCAGTACTTC. Translation: CATSEGMGEGYQETQYF. The rearrangement joins TRBV24-1 to TRBJ2-5; perhaps D is TRBD1 or TRBD2 (5 bases each). CDR1 is KGHDR, CDR2 SFDVKD, per germline. The CDR3 covers 17 residues. Trimming cost V 4 bases and J 0 bases, with 17 bases left between them.

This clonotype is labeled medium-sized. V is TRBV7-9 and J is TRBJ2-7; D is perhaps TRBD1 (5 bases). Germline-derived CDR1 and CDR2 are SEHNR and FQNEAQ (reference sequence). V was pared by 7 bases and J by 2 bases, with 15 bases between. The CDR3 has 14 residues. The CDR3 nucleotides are TGTGCCAGCACCCCGCCCTGGGGCACCTACGAGCAGTACTTC. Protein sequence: CASTPPWGTYEQYF.

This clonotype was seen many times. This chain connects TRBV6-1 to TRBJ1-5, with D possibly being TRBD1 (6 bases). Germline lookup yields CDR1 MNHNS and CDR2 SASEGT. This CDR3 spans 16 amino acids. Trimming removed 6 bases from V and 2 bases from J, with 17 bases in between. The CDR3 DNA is TGTGCCAGCAGGCGGGATATGGGGGGCGGCAATCAGCCCCAGCATTTT. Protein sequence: CASRRDMGGGNQPQHF.

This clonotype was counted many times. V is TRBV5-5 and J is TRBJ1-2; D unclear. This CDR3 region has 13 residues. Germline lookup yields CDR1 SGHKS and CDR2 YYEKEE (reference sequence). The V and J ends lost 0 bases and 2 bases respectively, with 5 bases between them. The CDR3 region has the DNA TGTGCCAGCAGCTTGGCAGGAAACTATGGCTACACCTTC. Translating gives CASSLAGNYGYTF.

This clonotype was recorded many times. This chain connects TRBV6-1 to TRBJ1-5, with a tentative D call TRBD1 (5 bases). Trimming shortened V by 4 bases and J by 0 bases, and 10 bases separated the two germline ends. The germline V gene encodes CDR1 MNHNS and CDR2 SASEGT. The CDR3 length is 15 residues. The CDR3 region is CASSVRGLSNQPQHF. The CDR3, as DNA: TGTGCCAGCAGTGTCCGGGGACTTAGCAATCAGCCCCAGCATTTT.

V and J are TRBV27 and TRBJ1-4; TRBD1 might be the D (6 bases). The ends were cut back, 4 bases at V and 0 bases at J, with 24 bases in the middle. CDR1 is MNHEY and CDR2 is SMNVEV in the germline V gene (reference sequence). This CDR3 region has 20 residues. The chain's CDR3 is CASSSALGLGQPTTNEKLFF. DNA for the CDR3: TGTGCCAGCAGTTCCGCTCTTGGTCTAGGACAGCCAACAACTAATGAAAAACTGTTTTTT.

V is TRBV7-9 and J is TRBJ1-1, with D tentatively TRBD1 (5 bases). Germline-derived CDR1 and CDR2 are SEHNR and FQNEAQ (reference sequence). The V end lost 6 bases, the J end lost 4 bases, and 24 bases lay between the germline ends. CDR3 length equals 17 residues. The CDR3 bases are TGTGCCAGCAGGAAAAGAGGGAACCGGGACTTGGGCACTGAAGCTTTCTTT. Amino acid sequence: CASRKRGNRDLGTEAFF.

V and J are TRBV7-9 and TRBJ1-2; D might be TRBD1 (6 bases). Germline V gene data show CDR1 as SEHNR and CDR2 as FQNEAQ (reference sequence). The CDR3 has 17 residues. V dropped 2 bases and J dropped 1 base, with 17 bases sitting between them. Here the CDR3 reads CASSLPGQRSFNYGYTF. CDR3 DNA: TGTGCCAGCAGCTTACCAGGACAGAGGAGTTTTAACTATGGCTACACCTTC.

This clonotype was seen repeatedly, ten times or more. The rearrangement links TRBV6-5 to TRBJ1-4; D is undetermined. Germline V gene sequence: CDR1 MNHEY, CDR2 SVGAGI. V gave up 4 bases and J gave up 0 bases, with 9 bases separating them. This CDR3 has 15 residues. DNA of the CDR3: TGTGCCAGCAGTTCGGGCAGGCCAACTAATGAAAAACTGTTTTTT. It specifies CASSSGRPTNEKLFF.